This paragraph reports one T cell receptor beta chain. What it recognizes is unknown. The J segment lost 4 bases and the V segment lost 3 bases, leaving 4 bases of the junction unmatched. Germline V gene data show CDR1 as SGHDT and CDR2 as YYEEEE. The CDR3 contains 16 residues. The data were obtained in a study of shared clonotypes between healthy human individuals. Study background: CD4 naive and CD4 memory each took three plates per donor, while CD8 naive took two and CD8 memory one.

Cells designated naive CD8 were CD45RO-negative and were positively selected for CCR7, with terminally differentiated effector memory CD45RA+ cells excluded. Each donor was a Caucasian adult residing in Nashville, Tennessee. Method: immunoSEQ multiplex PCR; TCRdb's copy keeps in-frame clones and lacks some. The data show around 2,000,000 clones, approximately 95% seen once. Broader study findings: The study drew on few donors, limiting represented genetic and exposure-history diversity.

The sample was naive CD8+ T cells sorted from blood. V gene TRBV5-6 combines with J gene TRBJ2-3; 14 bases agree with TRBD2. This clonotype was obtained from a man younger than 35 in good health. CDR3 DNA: TGTGCCAGCAGCTGGGGGACTAGCGGGAGTTCAGATACGCAGTATTTT. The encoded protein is CASSWGTSGSSDTQYF. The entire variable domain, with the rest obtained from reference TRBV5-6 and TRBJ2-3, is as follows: DAGVTQSPTHLIKTRGQQVTLRCSPKSGHDTVSWYQQALGQGPQFIFQYYEEEERQRGNFPDRFSGHQFPNYSSELNVNALLLGDSALYLCASSWGTSGSSDTQYFGPGTRLTVL.